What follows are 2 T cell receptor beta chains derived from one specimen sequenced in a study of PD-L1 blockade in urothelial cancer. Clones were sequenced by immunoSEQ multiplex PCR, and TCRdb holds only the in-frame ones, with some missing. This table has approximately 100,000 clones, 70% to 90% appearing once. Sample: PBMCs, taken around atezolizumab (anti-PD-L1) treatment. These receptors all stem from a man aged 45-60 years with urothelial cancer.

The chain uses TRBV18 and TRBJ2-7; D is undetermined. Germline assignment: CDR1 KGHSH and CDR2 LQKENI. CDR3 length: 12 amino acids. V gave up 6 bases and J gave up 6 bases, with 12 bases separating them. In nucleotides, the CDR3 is TGTGCCAGCTCGCCGACCAACAGCGAGCAGTACTTC. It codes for CASSPTNSEQYF.

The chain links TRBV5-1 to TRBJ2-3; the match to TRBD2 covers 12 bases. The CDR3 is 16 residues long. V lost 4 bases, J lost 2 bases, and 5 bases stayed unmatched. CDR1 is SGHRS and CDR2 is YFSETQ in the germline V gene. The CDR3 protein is CASSPGLAGFTDTQYF. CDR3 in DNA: TGCGCCAGCAGCCCGGGACTAGCGGGCTTCACAGATACGCAGTATTTT. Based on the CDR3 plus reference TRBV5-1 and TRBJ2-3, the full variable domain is KAGVTQTPRYLIKTRGQQVTLSCSPISGHRSVSWYQQTPGQGLQFLFEYFSETQRNKGNFPGRFSGRQFSNSRSEMNVSTLELGDSALYLCASSPGLAGFTDTQYFGPGTRLTVL.